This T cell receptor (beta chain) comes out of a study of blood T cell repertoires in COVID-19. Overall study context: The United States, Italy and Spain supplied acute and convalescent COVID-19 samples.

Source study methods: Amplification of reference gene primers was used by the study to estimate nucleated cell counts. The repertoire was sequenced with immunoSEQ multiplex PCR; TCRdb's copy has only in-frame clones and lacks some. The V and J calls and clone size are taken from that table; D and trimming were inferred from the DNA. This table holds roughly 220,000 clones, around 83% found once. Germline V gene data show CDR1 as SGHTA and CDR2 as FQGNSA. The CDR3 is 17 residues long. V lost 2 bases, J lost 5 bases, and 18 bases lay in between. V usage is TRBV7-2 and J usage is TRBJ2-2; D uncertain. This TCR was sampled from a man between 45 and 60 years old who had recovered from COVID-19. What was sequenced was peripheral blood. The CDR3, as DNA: TGTGCCAGCAGCTTATTCCTGAGGCCTGTCCTTACCGGGGAGCTGTTTTTT. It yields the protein CASSLFLRPVLTGELFF.